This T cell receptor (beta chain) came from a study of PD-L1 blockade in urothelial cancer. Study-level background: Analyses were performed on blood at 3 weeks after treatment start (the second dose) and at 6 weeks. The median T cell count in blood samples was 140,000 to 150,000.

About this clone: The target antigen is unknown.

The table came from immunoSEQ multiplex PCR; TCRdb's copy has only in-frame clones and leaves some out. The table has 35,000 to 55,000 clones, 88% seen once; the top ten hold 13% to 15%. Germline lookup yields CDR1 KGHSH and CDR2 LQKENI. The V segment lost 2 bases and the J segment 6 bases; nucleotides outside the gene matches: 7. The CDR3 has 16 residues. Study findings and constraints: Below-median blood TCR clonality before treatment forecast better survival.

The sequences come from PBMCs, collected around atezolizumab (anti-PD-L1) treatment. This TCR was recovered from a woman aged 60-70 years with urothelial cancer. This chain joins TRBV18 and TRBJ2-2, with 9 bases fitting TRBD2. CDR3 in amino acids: CASSPAIAGAAGELFF. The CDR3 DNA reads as TGTGCCAGCTCACCAGCAATAGCGGGAGCGGCCGGGGAGCTGTTTTTT.